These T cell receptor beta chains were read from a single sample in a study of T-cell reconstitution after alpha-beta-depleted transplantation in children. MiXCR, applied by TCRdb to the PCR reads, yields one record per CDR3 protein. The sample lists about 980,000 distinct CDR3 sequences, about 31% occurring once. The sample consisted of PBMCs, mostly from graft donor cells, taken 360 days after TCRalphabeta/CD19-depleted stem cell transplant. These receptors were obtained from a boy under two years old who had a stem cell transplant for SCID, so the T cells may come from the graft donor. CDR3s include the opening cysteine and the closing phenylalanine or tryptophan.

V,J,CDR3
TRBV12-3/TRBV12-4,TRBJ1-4,CASSLGRRTGPNEKLFF
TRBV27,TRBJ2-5,CASSLVFSKTLLGTQYF
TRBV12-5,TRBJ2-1,CASGLVKGLTGDEQFF
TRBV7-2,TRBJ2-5,CASRKEVHFGGTQYF
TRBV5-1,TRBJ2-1,CASSLGAASSYNEQFF
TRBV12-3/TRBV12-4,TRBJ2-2,CASSFPVTGYTGELFF
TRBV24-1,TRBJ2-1,CATSPPDFPFF
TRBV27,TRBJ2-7,CASSPKGQGLRQYF
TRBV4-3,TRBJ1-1,CASSQDRQAISITEAFF
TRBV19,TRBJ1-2,CASSIEDGYYGYTF
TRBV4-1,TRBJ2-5,CASSPYTGSQETQYF
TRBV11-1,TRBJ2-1,CASSHPGRPYNEQFF
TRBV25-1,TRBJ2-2,CASSQPPGQGNTGELFF
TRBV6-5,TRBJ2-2,CASTEVPTGELFF
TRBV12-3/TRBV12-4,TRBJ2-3,CASRPRGTSTDTQYF
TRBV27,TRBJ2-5,CASSFTRGRQETQYF
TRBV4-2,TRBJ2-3,CASSQDRTNRPDTQYF
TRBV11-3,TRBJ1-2,CASSLDGFAYTF
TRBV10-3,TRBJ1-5,CAIGMGTGSNQPQHF